The next 28 T cell receptor beta chains were all read from a single sample in a study of cytomegalovirus exposure and HLA in healthy donors. PCR used 60 Vbeta primers and 13 Jbeta primers. The assay was immunoSEQ multiplex PCR, and TCRdb's table has in-frame clones only and misses some. The data hold a few hundred thousand clones, with about 79% observed a single time. The specimen was PBMCs. The origin of the receptors is a man aged 18 to 29 in good health and CMV-seronegative.

The chain recombines TRBV6-5 with TRBJ2-7; 9 positions match TRBD1. Looked up from germline, CDR1 is MNHEY and CDR2 is SVGAGI. The CDR3 consists of 13 residues. Unmatched junction bases numbered 7, after V lost 7 bases and J lost 6 bases. This CDR3 reads CASTEHRGREQYF. The DNA for the CDR3 is TGTGCCAGCACCGAACACAGGGGGCGCGAGCAGTACTTC.

J is TRBJ1-2 and V is TRBV6-1; 7 bases align to TRBD1. The CDR3 has 15 amino acids. The germline CDR1 and CDR2 sequences are MNHNS and SASEGT. Germline trimming cut 2 bases from V and 0 bases from J; bases unmatched to any gene: 3. The CDR3 nucleotides are TGTGCCAGCAGTGAATGGCAGGGGGCTAACTATGGCTACACCTTC. Its translation: CASSEWQGANYGYTF.

This chain links TRBV29-1 with TRBJ2-3; TRBD2 matches 10 bases. The CDR3 extends over 16 amino acids. J lost 2 bases, V lost 4 bases, and 9 bases had no gene match. In germline, CDR1 is SQVTM, CDR2 ANQGSEA. For the CDR3, the DNA is TGCAGCGTTGGAGGAGTACTAGCGGGAAACACAGATACGCAGTATTTT. The encoded protein is CSVGGVLAGNTDTQYF.

The V gene is TRBV19, the J gene TRBJ2-1, with D tentatively TRBD2 (6 bases). Trimming removed 3 bases from V and 5 bases from J, with 14 bases in between. CDR3 size: 15 residues. The germline V gene has CDR1 LNHDA and CDR2 SQIVND (reference sequence). Here the CDR3 reads CASSIAGQNNNEQFF. The CDR3, as DNA: TGTGCCAGTAGTATTGCGGGGCAAAACAACAATGAGCAGTTCTTC.

In DNA form, the CDR3 reads TGTGCCAGTAGTATAACGACTAGCGGACGTAATGAGCAGTTCTTC. Amino acids: CASSITTSGRNEQFF. The V call is TRBV19, the J call TRBJ2-1; TRBD2 aligns across 9 bases. In germline, CDR1 is LNHDA, CDR2 SQIVND (reference sequence). This CDR3 comprises 15 residues. Unmatched junction bases numbered 6, after V lost 2 bases and J lost 7 bases.

V and J are TRBV29-1 and TRBJ2-1; possible D gene TRBD2, 7 bases. V was pared by 7 bases and J by 6 bases, with 16 bases between. The CDR3 is 13 residues long. CDR1 is SQVTM, CDR2 ANQGSEA, per germline. The DNA for the CDR3 is TGCAGCGCCGAGGGGGGGGCCGGCAATGAGCAGTTCTTC. It translates to CSAEGGAGNEQFF.

About this clone: Within the sample, other DNA sequences also encode this same CDR3. The rearrangement uses TRBV6-6 and TRBJ1-5; tentatively, D is TRBD1 (5 bases). The CDR3 contains 14 residues. CDR1 is MNHNY and CDR2 is SVGAGI in the germline V gene (reference sequence). V was shortened by 9 bases and J by 12 bases, with 24 bases between the two germline ends. CDR3 in amino acids: CASSDLTDTLLQHF. The CDR3 DNA is TGTGCCAGTAGTGACCTAACGGACACGCTCCTCCAGCATTTT.

The chain couples TRBV19 to TRBJ1-3; D gene unclear. The CDR3 sequence is 14 residues long. The ends were cut back, 5 bases at V and 0 bases at J, with 8 bases in the middle. Germline CDR1 and CDR2: LNHDA and SQIVND (reference sequence). CDR3 sequence reads: CASSPSRSGNTIYF. The CDR3 DNA reads TGTGCCAGTAGTCCGAGTCGCTCTGGAAACACCATATATTTT.

With respect to this clone: The same CDR3 can be traced to other DNA sequences in this sample. The rearrangement joins TRBV5-6 to TRBJ2-1; D uncertain. Germline V gene lookup returns CDR1 SGHDT and CDR2 YYEEEE. V dropped 4 bases and J dropped 6 bases, with 8 bases sitting between them. This CDR3 comprises 12 residues. The DNA for the CDR3 is TGTGCCAGCAGCCTAGAATCCAATGAGCAGTTCTTC. It specifies CASSLESNEQFF. The full variable domain, its missing parts supplied by reference TRBV5-6 and TRBJ2-1, is DAGVTQSPTHLIKTRGQQVTLRCSPKSGHDTVSWYQQALGQGPQFIFQYYEEEERQRGNFPDRFSGHQFPNYSSELNVNALLLGDSALYLCASSLESNEQFFGPGTRLTVL.

The rearrangement joins TRBV6-5 to TRBJ1-3; D remains unclear. Germline lookup yields CDR1 MNHEY and CDR2 SVGAGI. The ends were cut back, 0 bases at V and 0 bases at J, with 9 bases in the middle. The CDR3 has 16 amino acids. CDR3 in DNA: TGTGCCAGCAGTTACTCAACGCCGAGCTCTGGAAACACCATATATTTT. Protein sequence: CASSYSTPSSGNTIYF.

This sequence joins TRBV7-9 and TRBJ2-6; D unresolved. Germline CDR1 is SEHNR and CDR2 is FQNEAQ (reference sequence). Trimming left V 5 bases short and J 9 bases short, with 11 bases between. The length of the CDR3 is 13 residues. The DNA for the CDR3 is TGTGCCAGCAGCCACTCTAACAGCAACGTCCTGACTTTC. Its translation: CASSHSNSNVLTF.

The V call is TRBV7-2, the J call TRBJ1-1; no definite D call. CDR3 size: 17 residues. The V end lost 2 bases, the J end lost 0 bases, and 16 bases lay between the germline ends. Germline V gene data show CDR1 as SGHTA and CDR2 as FQGNSA. CDR3 region: CASSLSWADYMNTEAFF. CDR3 nucleotides: TGTGCCAGCAGCTTATCGTGGGCAGACTATATGAACACTGAAGCTTTCTTT.

V and J are TRBV27 and TRBJ2-7; a weak D match, TRBD1 (6 bases). Deletions cut 4 bases from V and 3 bases from J, with 16 bases between. Looked up from germline, CDR1 is MNHEY and CDR2 is SMNVEV (reference sequence). The CDR3 is made up of 15 amino acids. The CDR3 DNA is TGTGCCAGCAGTTCCGGGCGTGGGGGCGGCTACGAGCAGTACTTC. Its protein is CASSSGRGGGYEQYF.

A remark on this clone: At the DNA level, this CDR3 is encoded by other sequences in the same sample as well. The chain uses TRBV19 and TRBJ1-6; 8 bases match TRBD1. With 7 bases clipped from V and 7 bases from J, the junction kept 6 bases outside the gene matches. Germline-derived CDR1 and CDR2 are LNHDA and SQIVND (reference sequence). The CDR3 has 14 residues. The DNA of the CDR3 is TGTGCCAGTATGACAGGGGCGAGAAATTCACCCCTCCACTTT. This gives the protein CASMTGARNSPLHF.

The genes are TRBV6-6 and TRBJ2-5, with 8 positions matching TRBD1. The end of the DNA fits TRBJ2-7 better, so the J call may be wrong. From germline, CDR1 is MNHNY and CDR2 SVGAGI (reference sequence). The CDR3 loop spans 14 amino acids. The CDR3 DNA sequence: TGTGCCAGCACCTCCCGACAGGGGCCCTACGAGCAGTACTTC. It is translated as CASTSRQGPYEQYF.

Written as DNA, the CDR3 is TGTGCCAGCAGCCCCCCCAGCGGGGGGGCTTGGAATGAGCAGTTCTTC. This sequence encodes CASSPPSGGAWNEQFF. This chain uses TRBV9 with TRBJ2-1; TRBD2 matches 10 bases. Trimming cost V 4 bases and J 7 bases; bases outside gene matches: 11. This CDR3 comprises 16 residues. Per germline, CDR1 SGDLS and CDR2 YYNGEE.

Written as DNA, the CDR3 is TGTGCCAGCAGCCCACCCATAACGGGACTAGCGGGACATTCAAGCTCCTACAATGAGCAGTTCTTC. It codes for CASSPPITGLAGHSSSYNEQFF. The genes are TRBV13 and TRBJ2-1, with 13 positions matching TRBD2. The V and J ends lost 5 bases and 0 bases, in that order; junction bases with no gene match: 19. The CDR3 spans 22 residues. Germline loops: CDR1 PRHDT, CDR2 FYEKMQ (reference sequence).

The chain employs TRBV4-2 and TRBJ2-7; TRBD2 might be the D (6 bases). V dropped 5 bases and J dropped 3 bases, with 8 bases sitting between them. Germline loops: CDR1 LGHNA, CDR2 YNFKEQ. The CDR3 is 12 residues long. The CDR3 loop reads CASSAGFYEQYF. As DNA, the CDR3 is TGTGCCAGCAGCGCGGGGTTCTACGAGCAGTACTTC.

The chain joins TRBV7-2 to TRBJ2-5; 9 positions agree with TRBD1. This CDR3 has 16 amino acids. V lost 5 bases and J lost 2; bases outside the gene matches: 9. CDR1 is SGHTA and CDR2 is FQGNSA in the germline V gene. CDR3 sequence (DNA): TGTGCCAGCAGCCCCAGGGGGGACAGGGAACAAGAGACCCAGTACTTC. Encoded protein: CASSPRGDREQETQYF. Looking up the rest from reference TRBV7-2 and TRBJ2-5 gives the full variable domain: GAGVSQSPSNKVTEKGKDVELRCDPISGHTALYWYRQSLGQGLEFLIYFQGNSAPDKSGLPSDRFSAERTGGSVSTLTIQRTQQEDSAVYLCASSPRGDREQETQYFGPGTRLLVL.

V is TRBV30 and J is TRBJ2-5; 13 bases are shared with TRBD2. The J call may be mistaken, given a closer DNA end match to TRBJ2-7. The CDR3 is made up of 16 amino acids. Germline loops: CDR1 GTSNPN, CDR2 SVGIG (reference sequence). CDR3 in DNA: TGTGCCTGGAGCCCCGGACTAGCGGGAGTATCCTACGAGCAGTACTTC. It codes for CAWSPGLAGVSYEQYF.

This rearrangement joins TRBV7-2 to TRBJ2-5; D remains ambiguous. The CDR3 extends over 14 amino acids. In germline, CDR1 is SGHTA, CDR2 FQGNSA. With 2 bases removed from V and 4 bases from J, the gap between germline ends came to 11 bases. The chain's CDR3 is CASSLSPGTETQYF. CDR3 coding DNA: TGTGCCAGCAGCTTATCCCCTGGCACAGAGACCCAGTACTTC.

The chain employs TRBV5-1 and TRBJ1-1; D is perhaps TRBD1 (6 bases). Germline values: CDR1 SGHRS, CDR2 YFSETQ. The V and J ends lost 3 bases and 0 bases respectively, with 9 bases between them. This CDR3 has 14 amino acids. DNA of the CDR3: TGCGCCAGCAGCTGGACAGTAATGAACACTGAAGCTTTCTTT. Protein: CASSWTVMNTEAFF.

V and J are TRBV27 and TRBJ1-1; 8 nucleotides line up with TRBD1. CDR1 is MNHEY, CDR2 SMNVEV, per germline (reference sequence). Trimming removed 7 bases from V and 10 bases from J; junction bases left unmatched: 5. This CDR3 is built from 11 residues. The CDR3 sequence is CASTGGAGAFF. The CDR3 nucleotides are TGTGCCAGCACAGGGGGCGCCGGAGCTTTCTTT.

The chain uses TRBV7-8 and TRBJ1-1; D is ambiguous. Germline-derived CDR1 and CDR2 are SGHVS and FQNEAQ. The CDR3 consists of 13 residues. V gave up 2 bases and J gave up 3 bases, with 7 bases separating them. This CDR3 reads CASSLSPDTEAFF. Written as DNA, the CDR3 is TGTGCCAGCAGCTTATCTCCGGACACTGAAGCTTTCTTT.

This chain uses TRBV27 with TRBJ2-7; D perhaps matches TRBD1 (6 bases). The V end was cut by 3 bases, the J end by 2 bases, with 11 bases between. The CDR3 is made up of 14 amino acids. Per germline, CDR1 MNHEY and CDR2 SMNVEV (reference sequence). The CDR3: CASSFGQTTYEQYF. The CDR3 region has the DNA TGTGCCAGCAGTTTCGGACAGACTACCTACGAGCAGTACTTC.

The chain uses TRBV4-2 and TRBJ2-3; TRBD2 matches at 8 bases. Germline V gives CDR1 LGHNA, CDR2 YNFKEQ. With V trimmed by 4 bases and J by 0 bases, 21 bases remained unmatched. The CDR3 sequence is 21 residues long. The CDR3 loop is CASSPAWNSGRSSASTDTQYF. CDR3 nucleotides: TGTGCCAGCAGCCCGGCATGGAACAGCGGGAGATCGAGTGCTAGCACAGATACGCAGTATTTT.

This rearrangement joins TRBV4-3 to TRBJ2-1; possible D gene TRBD2, 5 bases. V lost 0 bases to trimming and J lost 6 bases, with 12 bases between them. This CDR3 has 15 amino acids. The germline V gene has CDR1 LGHNA and CDR2 YSLEER. The CDR3 DNA reads as TGCGCCAGCAGCCAAGACGAGGGAATGGGCAATGAGCAGTTCTTC. This encodes CASSQDEGMGNEQFF.

V and J are TRBV11-2 and TRBJ1-3; 7 bases fit TRBD1. V lost 5 bases, J lost 1 base, and 2 bases stayed unmatched. The CDR3 is 14 amino acids. Germline CDR1 is SGHAT and CDR2 is FQNNGV. CDR3 in DNA: TGTGCCAGCAGCCGGGACAGATCTGGAAACACCATATATTTT. Its translation is CASSRDRSGNTIYF.